The entry that follows covers one TCR beta chain sequence. The antigen remains unidentified. The data belong to a study of cytomegalovirus exposure and HLA in healthy donors. Study conclusions and caveats: Specific recognition of CMV antigens was confirmed in vitro for a few chains (all CMV-associated). Across donors, most TCRs were seen rarely, yet some public ones were widespread.

PCR primers comprised 60 Vbeta and 13 Jbeta primers. Using immunoSEQ multiplex PCR, the repertoire was profiled, and TCRdb retains in-frame clones only, with some absent. The repertoire holds about 200,000 clones, with 75% to 90% as singletons. Unmatched junction bases numbered 12, after V lost 4 bases and J lost 7 bases. This CDR3 spans 16 amino acids. Germline CDR1 is SGHDT and CDR2 is YYEEEE. Sequencing was done on a sample of PBMCs. The chain combines TRBV5-6 with TRBJ2-1; 9 nucleotides align to TRBD1. This clonotype was sampled from a woman aged 25-40 years in good health and CMV-seronegative. CDR3 sequence reads: CASSGSGTGNWNEQFF. CDR3 DNA: TGTGCCAGCAGCGGATCCGGGACAGGGAACTGGAATGAGCAGTTCTTC.